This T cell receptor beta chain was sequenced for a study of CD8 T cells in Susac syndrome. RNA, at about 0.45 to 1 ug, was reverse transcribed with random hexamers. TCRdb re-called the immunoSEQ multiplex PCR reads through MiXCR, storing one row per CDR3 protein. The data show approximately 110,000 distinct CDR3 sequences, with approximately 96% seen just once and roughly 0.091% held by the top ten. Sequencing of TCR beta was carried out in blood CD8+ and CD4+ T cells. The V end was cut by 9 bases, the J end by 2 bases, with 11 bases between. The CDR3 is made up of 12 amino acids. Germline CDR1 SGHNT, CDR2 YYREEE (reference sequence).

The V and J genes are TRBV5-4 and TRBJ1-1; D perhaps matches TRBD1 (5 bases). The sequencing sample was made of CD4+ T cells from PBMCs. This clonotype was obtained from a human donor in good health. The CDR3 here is CAMQGPNTEAFF. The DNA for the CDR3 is TGTGCCATGCAGGGTCCCAACACTGAAGCTTTCTTT.